The rows below give T cell receptor beta chains drawn from one sample of a study of memory CD4+ T cells and cytomegalovirus serostatus. This table comes from immunoSEQ multiplex PCR, and its TCRdb copy is limited to in-frame clones, with some not included. The repertoire holds about 75,000 clones, with about 73% as singletons. The sample consisted of memory CD4+ T cells from blood. The receptors derive from an adult in good health and CMV-seropositive. The CDR3 runs from the conserved cysteine through the conserved F or W. The order of the fields is D gene, J gene, V gene, CDR3 length, clone size, CDR3 protein, CDR3 DNA. D genes are given only for firm matches. Part of the rows lack a size; the others show once, few, many or a class for expanded clones.

d_gene: TRBD2
j_gene: TRBJ2-1
v_gene: TRBV19
len: 15
abundance: -
CDR3aa: CASRRAGASYNEQFF
CDR3nt: TGTGCCAGTAGGAGAGCGGGAGCTTCCTACAATGAGCAGTTCTTC

d_gene: -
j_gene: TRBJ2-5
v_gene: TRBV18
len: 14
abundance: -
CDR3aa: CASSPRGTQETQYF
CDR3nt: TGTGCCAGCTCACCACGTGGGACCCAAGAGACCCAGTACTTC

d_gene: TRBD1
j_gene: TRBJ1-3
v_gene: TRBV6-5
len: 13
abundance: once
CDR3aa: CASSSGTGGQRYF
CDR3nt: TGTGCCAGCAGTAGCGGGACAGGAGGGCAGCGGTATTTT

d_gene: -
j_gene: TRBJ1-1
v_gene: TRBV4-2
len: 16
abundance: -
CDR3aa: CASSQDTGRWNTEAFF
CDR3nt: TGTGCCAGCAGCCAAGATACTGGGAGATGGAACACTGAAGCTTTCTTT

d_gene: -
j_gene: TRBJ1-6
v_gene: TRBV6-5
len: 15
abundance: -
CDR3aa: CASSRQGRGNSPLHF
CDR3nt: TGTGCCAGCAGTCGACAAGGGCGAGGTAATTCACCCCTCCACTTT

d_gene: TRBD2
j_gene: TRBJ2-5
v_gene: TRBV2
len: 17
abundance: -
CDR3aa: CASRPGLAGGLQETQYF
CDR3nt: TGTGCCAGCAGACCGGGACTAGCGGGAGGACTCCAAGAGACCCAGTACTTC

d_gene: TRBD1
j_gene: TRBJ1-1
v_gene: TRBV19
len: 14
abundance: -
CDR3aa: CASSLQGMNTEAFF
CDR3nt: TGTGCCAGTAGTTTACAGGGGATGAACACTGAAGCTTTCTTT

d_gene: -
j_gene: TRBJ1-5
v_gene: TRBV18
len: 16
abundance: few
CDR3aa: CASSRYSGNGNQPQHF
CDR3nt: TGTGCCAGCTCACGCTATTCAGGCAATGGGAATCAGCCCCAGCATTTT

d_gene: TRBD1
j_gene: TRBJ2-2
v_gene: TRBV7-9
len: 17
abundance: -
CDR3aa: CASSLAQGVMNTGELFF
CDR3nt: TGTGCCAGCAGCTTAGCACAGGGGGTGATGAACACCGGGGAGCTGTTTTTT

d_gene: -
j_gene: TRBJ1-4
v_gene: TRBV5-6
len: 15
abundance: few
CDR3aa: CASSFRLGRWEKLFF
CDR3nt: TGTGCCAGCAGTTTTCGTCTCGGGAGGTGGGAAAAACTGTTTTTT

d_gene: -
j_gene: TRBJ1-5
v_gene: TRBV2
len: 14
abundance: -
CDR3aa: CASSESLGNQPQHF
CDR3nt: TGTGCCAGCAGTGAGAGTCTTGGCAATCAGCCCCAGCATTTT

d_gene: TRBD2
j_gene: TRBJ2-7
v_gene: TRBV5-1
len: 14
abundance: once
CDR3aa: CASMGGSGLEEQYF
CDR3nt: TGCGCCAGCATGGGGGGTAGCGGGCTTGAAGAGCAGTACTTC

d_gene: TRBD1
j_gene: TRBJ1-1
v_gene: TRBV18
len: 14
abundance: -
CDR3aa: CASSPGTANTEAFF
CDR3nt: TGTGCCAGCTCACCCGGGACAGCGAACACTGAAGCTTTCTTT

d_gene: -
j_gene: TRBJ2-1
v_gene: TRBV7-9
len: 15
abundance: once
CDR3aa: CASSSGKRSYNEQFF
CDR3nt: TGTGCCAGCAGCTCCGGGAAGAGGTCCTACAATGAGCAGTTCTTC

d_gene: TRBD1
j_gene: TRBJ1-2
v_gene: TRBV5-4
len: 15
abundance: -
CDR3aa: CASNHRDRGRGGYTF
CDR3nt: TGTGCCAGCAACCACCGGGACAGGGGCCGAGGGGGCTACACCTTC

d_gene: -
j_gene: TRBJ2-2
v_gene: TRBV10-2
len: 15
abundance: -
CDR3aa: CASSEMGGSTGELFF
CDR3nt: TGCGCCAGCAGTGAAATGGGGGGCTCCACCGGGGAGCTGTTTTTT

d_gene: -
j_gene: TRBJ1-1
v_gene: TRBV10-3
len: 15
abundance: once
CDR3aa: CAISESELLNTEAFF
CDR3nt: TGTGCCATCAGTGAGTCAGAGTTATTGAACACTGAAGCTTTCTTT

d_gene: -
j_gene: TRBJ1-1
v_gene: TRBV15
len: 12
abundance: -
CDR3aa: CATSGRTPEAFF
CDR3nt: TGTGCCACCAGCGGGCGGACCCCTGAAGCTTTCTTT

d_gene: TRBD1
j_gene: TRBJ2-1
v_gene: TRBV6-1
len: 14
abundance: -
CDR3aa: CASRRGQGTNEQFF
CDR3nt: TGTGCCAGCAGACGAGGACAGGGGACCAATGAGCAGTTCTTC

d_gene: -
j_gene: TRBJ2-6
v_gene: TRBV9
len: 16
abundance: -
CDR3aa: CASSVGASSGANVLTF
CDR3nt: TGTGCCAGCAGCGTAGGCGCCAGCTCTGGGGCCAACGTCCTGACTTTC

d_gene: -
j_gene: TRBJ1-1
v_gene: TRBV4-2
len: 15
abundance: -
CDR3aa: CASSQENGGRREAFF
CDR3nt: TGTGCCAGCAGCCAAGAGAATGGGGGCCGCAGGGAAGCTTTCTTT

d_gene: TRBD2
j_gene: TRBJ2-5
v_gene: TRBV10-3
len: 15
abundance: -
CDR3aa: CAISRAGGTEETQYF
CDR3nt: TGTGCCATCAGCCGGGCCGGGGGGACTGAGGAGACCCAGTACTTC

d_gene: TRBD2
j_gene: TRBJ2-3
v_gene: TRBV4-1
len: 17
abundance: few
CDR3aa: CASSYSGPAGITDTQYF
CDR3nt: TGCGCCAGCAGCTACTCGGGTCCAGCGGGGATAACAGATACGCAGTATTTT

d_gene: TRBD2
j_gene: TRBJ2-1
v_gene: TRBV29-1
len: 14
abundance: -
CDR3aa: CSVERWAGGNEQFF
CDR3nt: TGCAGCGTTGAGAGGTGGGCGGGGGGCAATGAGCAGTTCTTC

d_gene: -
j_gene: TRBJ2-1
v_gene: TRBV29-1
len: 12
abundance: once
CDR3aa: CSVEGAIDEQFF
CDR3nt: TGCAGCGTTGAAGGGGCGATCGATGAGCAGTTCTTC

d_gene: -
j_gene: TRBJ1-3
v_gene: TRBV5-6
len: 15
abundance: -
CDR3aa: CASSWDYRSGNTIYF
CDR3nt: TGTGCCAGCAGTTGGGACTACAGATCTGGAAACACCATATATTTT

d_gene: -
j_gene: TRBJ1-1
v_gene: TRBV6-1
len: 13
abundance: -
CDR3aa: CASSEVVETEAFF
CDR3nt: TGTGCCAGCAGTGAAGTGGTGGAGACTGAAGCTTTCTTT